This T cell receptor (beta chain) was documented in a study of blood T cell repertoires in COVID-19. Study at large: Samples taken during acute and convalescent COVID-19 were collected in the United States, Italy and Spain. T cells, B-cell-depleted T cells, or PBMCs supplied cDNA or gDNA.

Seattle researchers signed up patients amid active infection and tracked them longitudinally. The V gene lost 3 bases and the J gene lost 9 bases, with 15 bases spanning the gap. Germline V CDR1 and CDR2: DFQATT, SNEGSKA (reference sequence). The length of the CDR3 is 13 residues. Source study methods: For nucleated cells, counts were estimated from reference gene primer amplification. Repertoires were generated with immunoSEQ multiplex PCR, while TCRdb's copy carries only in-frame clones and drops some. That table gives V, J and clone size, and the DNA gave D and trimming. The sample holds approximately 180,000 clones; approximately 90% are singletons and the top ten take approximately 12%.

The chain combines TRBV20-1 with TRBJ1-5; D might be TRBD1 (5 bases). The TCR originated in a woman between 65 and 79 years old with COVID-19, enrolled during active disease. The source material was peripheral blood. The CDR3 is CSASRQPPRPQHF. CDR3 bases: TGCAGTGCTAGTCGACAGCCACCCAGGCCCCAGCATTTT.